This is a list of T cell receptor beta chains from one sample in a study of T cells in Graves' hyperthyroidism and ophthalmopathy. TCRdb fed the multiplex PCR reads into MiXCR, producing one record per CDR3 protein. This sample has about 740,000 distinct CDR3 sequences, with approximately 14% found just once. Sequencing was done on a sample of blood. These receptors were collected from a woman under 30 with Graves' hyperthyroidism. CDR3s include the opening cysteine and the closing phenylalanine or tryptophan. The D gene is left open where the match is weak. Clone size is shown for a subset of rows, as once, few, many or a class of expanded clone.

>NA|TRBD2|TRBV2|TRBJ2-1
TGTGCCACGCAGCGACTAGCGGATAACAATGAGCAGTTCTTC
CATQRLADNNEQFF
>NA|TRBD2|TRBV19|TRBJ2-1
TGTGCCAGTAGTATCAACCTCCCGGGACTAGCGGGATATGAGCAGTTCTTC
CASSINLPGLAGYEQFF
>NA|NA|TRBV11-2|TRBJ2-7
TGTGCCAGCAGTCTTTCCTTACAGGCCTCCTACGAGCAGTACTTC
CASSLSLQASYEQYF
>NA|TRBD2|TRBV7-8|TRBJ2-1
TGTGCCAGCAGCTCAGCGACTAGCGGGACCTACAATGAGCAGTTCTTC
CASSSATSGTYNEQFF
>many|TRBD1|TRBV2|TRBJ2-2
TGTGCCAGCAGTTTCACGGGACAGAGAGACACCGGGGAGCTGTTTTTT
CASSFTGQRDTGELFF
>few|TRBD1|TRBV7-9|TRBJ1-3
TGTGCCAGCAGCTTTACCGGGACAGGGGATACCATATATTTT
CASSFTGTGDTIYF
>NA|NA|TRBV20-1|TRBJ2-5
TGCAGTGCTAGAGATTACCGACAGCCCCAAGAGACCCAGTACTTC
CSARDYRQPQETQYF
>NA|TRBD1|TRBV5-1|TRBJ1-6
TGCGCCAGCAGCTTCGCAGGGGGTGGGTCACCCCTCCACTTT
CASSFAGGGSPLHF
>NA|TRBD1|TRBV7-2|TRBJ1-4
TGTGCCAGCAGCTTCCCGACCGGGACAGCAACTAATGAAAAACTGTTTTTT
CASSFPTGTATNEKLFF
>NA|NA|TRBV5-6|TRBJ2-7
TGTGCCAGCAGCTTGGAATTGGGCGGGGACTACGAGCAGTACTTC
CASSLELGGDYEQYF
>NA|NA|TRBV29-1|TRBJ1-2
TGCAGCGTTTATAATCCCCAGGATGGCTACACCTTC
CSVYNPQDGYTF
>NA|NA|TRBV10-3|TRBJ2-2
TGTGCCATCAGCCCGGAGAAACTCAATGACCTAGAAACCGGGGAGCTGTTTTTT
CAISPEKLNDLETGELFF
>few|NA|TRBV29-1|TRBJ1-2
TGCAGCGTTGAGGCAGGGTTGCCTTATGACTATGGCTACACCTTC
CSVEAGLPYDYGYTF
>NA|TRBD2|TRBV27|TRBJ2-1
TGTGCCAGCAGTTCGACTCTAGCGGGAGGTGAGCAGTTCTTC
CASSSTLAGGEQFF
>NA|NA|TRBV10-3|TRBJ1-5
TGTGCCATCAGTGAGACCATTCCTCAGCCCCAGCATTTT
CAISETIPQPQHF
>many|TRBD2|TRBV11-2|TRBJ2-5
TGTGCCAGCAGGCGGCCGGGACTAGCGGAAGAGACCCAGTACTTC
CASRRPGLAEETQYF
>NA|TRBD2|TRBV6-1|TRBJ2-7
TGTGCCAGCCTTAATAGCGGGAGGAGCTCCTACGAGCAGTACTTC
CASLNSGRSSYEQYF
>many|TRBD2|TRBV9|TRBJ2-1
TGTGCCAGCAGCGTAGCTAGCGGCGTCTACAATGAGCAGTTCTTC
CASSVASGVYNEQFF
>few|NA|TRBV29-1|TRBJ1-2
TGCAGCGTTGAATTGGAAGGGCCCTATGGCTACACCTTC
CSVELEGPYGYTF
>many|NA|TRBV18|TRBJ2-2
TGTGCCAGCTCACCGACAGGATATGTCACCGGGGAGCTGTTTTTT
CASSPTGYVTGELFF
>few|NA|TRBV3-1|TRBJ2-3
TGTGCCAGCAGCCAACAAGGGCCAGATACGCAGTATTTT
CASSQQGPDTQYF
>many|NA|TRBV3-1|TRBJ2-3
TGTGCCAGCAGCCAAGATAGGTCAGGGCCCGACGATACGCAGTATTTT
CASSQDRSGPDDTQYF
>many|NA|TRBV7-2|TRBJ2-1
TGTGCCAGCAGCTTAGGACTGCAGGGCAATGAGCAGTTCTTC
CASSLGLQGNEQFF
>many|NA|TRBV2|TRBJ2-3
TGTGCCAGCAGTGAAGCTTTAGATAGCGTCACAGATACGCAGTATTTT
CASSEALDSVTDTQYF
>many|NA|TRBV18|TRBJ2-5
TGTGCCAGCAGTAGGACAGTCCAAGAGACCCAGTACTTC
CASSRTVQETQYF
>many|TRBD2|TRBV20-1|TRBJ2-7
TGCAGTGGCATGCGGGGGAGCTACGAGCAGTACTTC
CSGMRGSYEQYF
>few|NA|TRBV4-1|TRBJ1-1
TGCGCCAGCAGCCAGCGACAGGTGAACACTGAAGCTTTCTTT
CASSQRQVNTEAFF
>many|NA|TRBV11-1|TRBJ2-2
TGTGCCAGCAGCTTAGCAGGGGATCGCAGCGGGGAGCTGTTTTTT
CASSLAGDRSGELFF
>NA|NA|TRBV3-1|TRBJ2-7
TGTGCCAGCAGCCAAGAAGGGACCGTAAATCTCTACGAGCAGTACTTC
CASSQEGTVNLYEQYF
>few|NA|TRBV10-3|TRBJ1-5
TGTGCCATCAGTGAAGACCGACATCAGCCCCAGCATTTT
CAISEDRHQPQHF
>many|NA|TRBV2|TRBJ1-1
TGTGCCAGCAGTGCTAAAAAGACAAAAGTGAACACTGAAGCTTTCTTT
CASSAKKTKVNTEAFF
>many|NA|TRBV30|TRBJ2-1
TGTGCCTGGAGTGGGCAAAGCCTAAGCTACAATGAGCAGTTCTTC
CAWSGQSLSYNEQFF
>many|TRBD1|TRBV24-1|TRBJ2-1
TGTGCCACCAGTCTTCCGGGACAGGGGTCCAGCTCCTACAATGAGCAGTTCTTC
CATSLPGQGSSSYNEQFF
>NA|NA|TRBV24-1|TRBJ2-3
TGTGCCACCAGTGAGCGGACAGCTAGCACAGATACGCAGTATTTT
CATSERTASTDTQYF
>NA|NA|TRBV11-2|TRBJ1-1
TGTGCCAGCAGCCCCTTCGAAGGTTACACTGAAGCTTTCTTT
CASSPFEGYTEAFF
>many|NA|TRBV30|TRBJ2-5
TGTGCCTGGAGTTCCTCAGGGTGGGGAGAGACCCAGTACTTC
CAWSSSGWGETQYF
>NA|NA|TRBV30|TRBJ2-7
TGTGCCGGGGGGGGACAGCTAGCCTACGAGCAGTACTTC
CAGGGQLAYEQYF
>NA|NA|TRBV7-8|TRBJ2-5
TGTGCCAGCACCGAGAGGCTACCTGAAGAGACCCAGTACTTC
CASTERLPEETQYF
>NA|NA|TRBV7-9|TRBJ1-1
TGTGCCAGCAGCTTAGAGAGCCTTCCCTACACTGAAGCTTTCTTT
CASSLESLPYTEAFF
>NA|NA|TRBV6-5|TRBJ1-2
TGTGCCAGCAGTTATGGGGGTGGAATGGACGGCTACACCTTC
CASSYGGGMDGYTF
>NA|TRBD2|TRBV11-2|TRBJ2-1
TGTGCCAGCAGCTTAGGGGTCCTGGGGAGTCTAGCGGGAGTCCTCTCCTACAATGAGCAGTTCTTC
CASSLGVLGSLAGVLSYNEQFF
>many|NA|TRBV6-1|TRBJ2-1
TGTGCCAGCACAGGGGGGTCCTACAATGAGCAGTTCTTC
CASTGGSYNEQFF
>NA|TRBD1|TRBV6-1|TRBJ1-2
TGTGCCAGCATGGACAGGGGGCGCCCAGACTATGGCTACACCTTC
CASMDRGRPDYGYTF
>few|NA|TRBV2|TRBJ2-5
TGTGCCAGCAGTGCCGGACAGTCCTCCAACTTC
CASSAGQSSNF
>NA|TRBD2|TRBV27|TRBJ2-2
TGTGCCAGCAGTTCGCCGTTTTCTAGCGGGAACACCGGGGAGCTGTTTTTT
CASSSPFSSGNTGELFF
>many|NA|TRBV10-3|TRBJ2-7
TGTGCCACAACTGCTGCCTACGAGCAGTACTTC
CATTAAYEQYF
>few|NA|TRBV13|TRBJ1-6
TGTGCCAGCAGCTTAGGCCCCGGAACCTCACCCCTCCACTTT
CASSLGPGTSPLHF
>many|NA|TRBV27|TRBJ2-5
TGTGCCAGCCGCTATCCCCTATCCCCGGAGACCCAGTACTTC
CASRYPLSPETQYF
>few|TRBD2|TRBV20-1|TRBJ2-3
TGCAGTGCTAGAGATCTCGTTCTAGCGGGGAAAAAACCCACAGATACGCAGTATTTT
CSARDLVLAGKKPTDTQYF
>few|NA|TRBV6-5|TRBJ2-2
TGTGCCAGCAGTTCCTATAGGCTGATCACCGGGGAGCTGTTTTTT
CASSSYRLITGELFF
>many|TRBD2|TRBV20-1|TRBJ2-7
TGCAGTGCTAGAGGCCTAGCGGGCCTCTACGAGCAGTACTTC
CSARGLAGLYEQYF
>few|NA|TRBV7-8|TRBJ1-5
TGTGCCAGCAGCCCCCCAGGGTTAACGGGAGGGTATGGCAATCAGCCCCAGCATTTT
CASSPPGLTGGYGNQPQHF
>many|TRBD1|TRBV18|TRBJ1-3
TGTGCCAGCTACGGGGACAGTGGAAACACCATATATTTT
CASYGDSGNTIYF
>NA|NA|TRBV19|TRBJ2-1
TGTGCCAGTAGTGTGTTTTCGACAGCCTACAATGAGCAGTTCTTC
CASSVFSTAYNEQFF
>few|NA|TRBV9|TRBJ2-3
TGTGCCAGCAGCGCCCCAGCTGACCCTAGCACAGATACGCAGTATTTT
CASSAPADPSTDTQYF
>many|TRBD2|TRBV12-3/TRBV12-4|TRBJ2-7
TGTGCCAGCAGCGATACAGCGGGAGTTCACGAGCAGTACTTC
CASSDTAGVHEQYF
>NA|NA|TRBV7-2|TRBJ2-6
TGTGCCAGCAGCTTAGTCGGCGGACCTGGGGCCAACGTCCTGACTTTC
CASSLVGGPGANVLTF
>many|TRBD2|TRBV3-1|TRBJ2-7
TGTGCCAGCAGCCAAACTAGCGGGAGGTTCGGCGAGCAGTACTTC
CASSQTSGRFGEQYF
>many|NA|TRBV7-6|TRBJ2-2
TGTGCCAGCAGCTCCTTCCGCACAGGGAACACCGGGGAGCTGTTTTTT
CASSSFRTGNTGELFF
>NA|TRBD2|TRBV3-1|TRBJ2-7
TGTGCCAGCAGCCCCGATGGTAGCGGGAGGAACTACGAGCAGTACTTC
CASSPDGSGRNYEQYF